This T cell receptor (beta chain) was retrieved from a study of blood T cell repertoires in COVID-19. At the level of the study: From the United States, Italy and Spain came samples of acute and convalescent COVID-19. Sources were T cells, B-cell-depleted T cells, or PBMCs; the material itself was cDNA or gDNA.

Authors' methods: By means of reference gene primer amplification, nucleated cell counts were estimated. Sequenced by immunoSEQ multiplex PCR; TCRdb stores in-frame clones only, minus some. V and J calls and clone size are those listed in that table; D and trimming were worked out from the DNA. In the table there are roughly 170,000 clones, roughly 85% of which are singletons. Sequencing used peripheral blood. This TCR derives from a woman aged 50 to 60 with COVID-19, enrolled during active disease.

CDR3 region: CASSQDWRRAEKLFF. The CDR3 nucleotides are TGCGCCAGCAGCCAAGATTGGCGGCGTGCTGAAAAACTGTTTTTT. The J gene is TRBJ1-4, the V gene TRBV4-1, with unresolved D. V shed 0 bases and J shed 7 bases, with 12 bases lying between them. The CDR3 length is 15 residues. Germline V gives CDR1 MGHRA, CDR2 YSYEKL.